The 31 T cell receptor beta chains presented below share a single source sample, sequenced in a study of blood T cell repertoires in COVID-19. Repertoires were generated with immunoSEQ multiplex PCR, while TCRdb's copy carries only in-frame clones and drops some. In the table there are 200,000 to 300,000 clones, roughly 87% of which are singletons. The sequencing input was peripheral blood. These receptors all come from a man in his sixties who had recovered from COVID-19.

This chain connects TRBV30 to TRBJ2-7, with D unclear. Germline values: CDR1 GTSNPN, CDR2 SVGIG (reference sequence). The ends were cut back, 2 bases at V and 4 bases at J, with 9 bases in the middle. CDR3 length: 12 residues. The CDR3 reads CAWSSGAYEQYF. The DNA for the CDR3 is TGTGCCTGGAGTAGTGGAGCTTACGAGCAGTACTTC.

CDR3 in amino acids: CASSHNARGPNTEAFF. In DNA form, the CDR3 reads TGCGCCAGCAGCCACAACGCCAGGGGGCCCAACACTGAAGCTTTCTTT. The V call is TRBV5-1, the J call TRBJ1-1; 8 nucleotides match TRBD1. The CDR3 has 16 amino acids. CDR1 is SGHRS, CDR2 YFSETQ, per germline. V lost 4 bases to trimming and J lost 2 bases; unmatched junction nucleotides: 10.

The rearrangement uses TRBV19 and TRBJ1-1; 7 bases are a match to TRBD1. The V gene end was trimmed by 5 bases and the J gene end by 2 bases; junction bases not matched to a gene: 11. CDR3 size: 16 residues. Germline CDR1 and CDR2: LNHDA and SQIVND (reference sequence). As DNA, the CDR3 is TGTGCCAGTAGTCTTCACGGACAGGACCCTAACACTGAAGCTTTCTTT. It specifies CASSLHGQDPNTEAFF.

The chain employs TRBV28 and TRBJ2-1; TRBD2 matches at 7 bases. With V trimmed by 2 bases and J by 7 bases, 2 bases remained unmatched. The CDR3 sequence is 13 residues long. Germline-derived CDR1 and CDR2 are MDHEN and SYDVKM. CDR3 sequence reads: CASSLGGGNEQFF. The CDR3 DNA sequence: TGTGCCAGCAGTTTAGGGGGGGGGAATGAGCAGTTCTTC.

CDR3 nucleotide sequence: TGCGCCAGCAGCTTGGCCGGACAGGGGGCTTGGTCAGGCACTGAAGCTTTCTTT. Encoded protein: CASSLAGQGAWSGTEAFF. This chain uses TRBV5-1 with TRBJ1-1; 11 bases are a match to TRBD1. Trimming took 0 bases from V and 4 from J; bases not matched to a gene: 11. Germline V lookup: CDR1 SGHRS, CDR2 YFSETQ. The CDR3 has 18 residues.

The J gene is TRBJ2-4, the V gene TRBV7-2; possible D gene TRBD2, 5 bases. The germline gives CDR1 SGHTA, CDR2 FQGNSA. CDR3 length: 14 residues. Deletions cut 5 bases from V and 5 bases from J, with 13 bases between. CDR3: CASSAAGVQNIQYF. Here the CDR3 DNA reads TGTGCCAGCAGCGCGGCCGGGGTCCAAAACATTCAGTACTTC.

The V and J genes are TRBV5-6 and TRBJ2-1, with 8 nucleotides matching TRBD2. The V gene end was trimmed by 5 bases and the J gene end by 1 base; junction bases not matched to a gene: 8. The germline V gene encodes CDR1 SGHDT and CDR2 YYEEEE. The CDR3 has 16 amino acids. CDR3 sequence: CASRGQPSGSYNEQFF. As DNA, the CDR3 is TGTGCCAGCAGGGGCCAGCCTAGCGGGTCCTACAATGAGCAGTTCTTC.

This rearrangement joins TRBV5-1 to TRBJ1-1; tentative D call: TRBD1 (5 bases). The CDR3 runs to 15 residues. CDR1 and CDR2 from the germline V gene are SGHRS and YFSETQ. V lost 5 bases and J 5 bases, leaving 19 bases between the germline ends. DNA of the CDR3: TGCGCCAGCAGTAAGGATGGCAGGGTTGCTACTGAAGCTTTCTTT. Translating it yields CASSKDGRVATEAFF.

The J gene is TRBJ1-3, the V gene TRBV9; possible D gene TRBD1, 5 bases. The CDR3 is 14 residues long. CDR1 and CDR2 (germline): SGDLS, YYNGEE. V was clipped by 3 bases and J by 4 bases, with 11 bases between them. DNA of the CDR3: TGTGCCAGCAGCGGCGGGGGTCCCGGAAACACCATATATTTT. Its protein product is CASSGGGPGNTIYF.

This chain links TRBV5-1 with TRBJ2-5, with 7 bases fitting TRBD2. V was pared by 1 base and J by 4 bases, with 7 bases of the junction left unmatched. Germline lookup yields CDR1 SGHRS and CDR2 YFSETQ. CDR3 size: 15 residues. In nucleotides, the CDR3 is TGCGCCAGCAGCTTGATCACGGGAGGCGTAGAGACCCAGTACTTC. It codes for CASSLITGGVETQYF. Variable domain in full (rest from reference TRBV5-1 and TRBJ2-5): KAGVTQTPRYLIKTRGQQVTLSCSPISGHRSVSWYQQTPGQGLQFLFEYFSETQRNKGNFPGRFSGRQFSNSRSEMNVSTLELGDSALYLCASSLITGGVETQYFGPGTRLLVL.

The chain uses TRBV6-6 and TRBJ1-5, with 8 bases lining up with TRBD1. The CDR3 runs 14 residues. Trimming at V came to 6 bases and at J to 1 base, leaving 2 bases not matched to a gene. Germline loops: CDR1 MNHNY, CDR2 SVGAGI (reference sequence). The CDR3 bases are TGTGCCAGCAGGGGGGACAGGAGCAATCAGCCCCAGCATTTT. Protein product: CASRGDRSNQPQHF.

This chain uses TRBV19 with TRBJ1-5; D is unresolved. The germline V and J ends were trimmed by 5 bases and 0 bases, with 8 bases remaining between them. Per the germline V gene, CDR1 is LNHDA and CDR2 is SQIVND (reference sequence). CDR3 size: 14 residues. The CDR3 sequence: CASSVTNSNQPQHF. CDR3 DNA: TGTGCCAGTAGTGTAACAAATAGCAATCAGCCCCAGCATTTT. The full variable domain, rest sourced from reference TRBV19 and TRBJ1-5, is DGGITQSPKYLFRKEGQNVTLSCEQNLNHDAMYWYRQDPGQGLRLIYYSQIVNDFQKGDIAEGYSVSREKKESFPLTVTSAQKNPTAFYLCASSVTNSNQPQHFGDGTRLSIL.

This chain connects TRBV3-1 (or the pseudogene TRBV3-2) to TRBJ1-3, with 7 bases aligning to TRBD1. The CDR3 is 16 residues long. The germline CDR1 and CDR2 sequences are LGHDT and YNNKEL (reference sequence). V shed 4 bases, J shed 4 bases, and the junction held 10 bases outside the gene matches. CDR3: CASSLDRDAFGNTIYF. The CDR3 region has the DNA TGTGCCAGCAGCCTCGACAGGGATGCCTTCGGAAACACCATATATTTT.

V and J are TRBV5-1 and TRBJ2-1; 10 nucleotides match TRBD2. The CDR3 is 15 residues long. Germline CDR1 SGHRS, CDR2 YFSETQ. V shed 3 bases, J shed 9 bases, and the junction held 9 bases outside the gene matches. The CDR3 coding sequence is TGCGCCAGCAGCTGGGAGCGGGGGGGCCATGGTGAGCAGTTCTTC. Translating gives CASSWERGGHGEQFF. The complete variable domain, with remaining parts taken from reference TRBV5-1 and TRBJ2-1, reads KAGVTQTPRYLIKTRGQQVTLSCSPISGHRSVSWYQQTPGQGLQFLFEYFSETQRNKGNFPGRFSGRQFSNSRSEMNVSTLELGDSALYLCASSWERGGHGEQFFGPGTRLTVL.

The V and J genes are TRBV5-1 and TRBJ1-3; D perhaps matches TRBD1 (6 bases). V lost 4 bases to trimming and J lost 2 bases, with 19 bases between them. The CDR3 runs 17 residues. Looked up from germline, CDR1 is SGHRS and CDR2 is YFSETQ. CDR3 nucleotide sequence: TGCGCCAGCAGCACTACCCCTAGCTACAGGGCTGGAAACACCATATATTTT. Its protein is CASSTTPSYRAGNTIYF.

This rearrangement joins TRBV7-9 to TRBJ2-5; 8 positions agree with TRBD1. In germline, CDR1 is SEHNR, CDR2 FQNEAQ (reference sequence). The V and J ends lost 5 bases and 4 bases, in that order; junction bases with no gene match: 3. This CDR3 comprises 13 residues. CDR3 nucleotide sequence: TGTGCCAGCAGCGTTACAGGGGGAGAGACCCAGTACTTC. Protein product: CASSVTGGETQYF. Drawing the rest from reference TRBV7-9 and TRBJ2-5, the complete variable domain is DTGVSQNPRHKITKRGQNVTFRCDPISEHNRLYWYRQTLGQGPEFLTYFQNEAQLEKSRLLSDRFSAERPKGSFSTLEIQRTEQGDSAMYLCASSVTGGETQYFGPGTRLLVL.

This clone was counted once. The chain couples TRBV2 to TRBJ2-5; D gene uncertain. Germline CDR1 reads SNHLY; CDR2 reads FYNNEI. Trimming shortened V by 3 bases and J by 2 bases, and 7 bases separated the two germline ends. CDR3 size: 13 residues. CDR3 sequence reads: CASSEGTQETQYF. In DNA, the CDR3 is TGTGCCAGCAGTGAGGGCACGCAAGAGACCCAGTACTTC.

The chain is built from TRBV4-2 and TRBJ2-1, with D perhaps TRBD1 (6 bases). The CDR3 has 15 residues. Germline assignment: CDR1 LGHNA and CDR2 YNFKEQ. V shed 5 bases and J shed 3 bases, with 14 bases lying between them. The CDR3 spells CASSNWTAFYNEQFF. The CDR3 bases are TGTGCCAGCAGCAACTGGACAGCCTTCTACAATGAGCAGTTCTTC.

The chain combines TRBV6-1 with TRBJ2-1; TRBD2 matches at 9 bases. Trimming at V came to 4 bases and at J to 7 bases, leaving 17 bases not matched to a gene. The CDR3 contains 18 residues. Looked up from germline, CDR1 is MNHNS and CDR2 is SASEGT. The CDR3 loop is CASSGSGGGAGLSNEQFF. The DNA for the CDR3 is TGTGCCAGCAGTGGCTCTGGCGGGGGGGCCGGACTGTCAAATGAGCAGTTCTTC.

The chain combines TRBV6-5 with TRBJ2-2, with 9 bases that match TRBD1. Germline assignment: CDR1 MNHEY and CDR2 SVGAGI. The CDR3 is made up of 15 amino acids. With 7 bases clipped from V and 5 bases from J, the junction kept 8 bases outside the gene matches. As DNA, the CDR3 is TGTGCCAGCACCGAAGGACAGGGGTGGACCGGGGAGCTGTTTTTT. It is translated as CASTEGQGWTGELFF.

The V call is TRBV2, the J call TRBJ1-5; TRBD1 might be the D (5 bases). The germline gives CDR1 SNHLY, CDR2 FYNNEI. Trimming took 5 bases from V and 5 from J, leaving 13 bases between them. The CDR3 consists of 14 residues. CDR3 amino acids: CASSTRGGYQPQHF. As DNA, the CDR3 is TGTGCCAGCAGTACCCGGGGGGGTTATCAGCCCCAGCATTTT.

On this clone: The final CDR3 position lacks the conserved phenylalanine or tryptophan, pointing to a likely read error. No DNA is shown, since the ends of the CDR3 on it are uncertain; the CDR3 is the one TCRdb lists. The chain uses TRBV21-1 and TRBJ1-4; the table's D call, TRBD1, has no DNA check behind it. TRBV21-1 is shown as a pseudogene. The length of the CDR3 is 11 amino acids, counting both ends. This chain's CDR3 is CASSKKPGQRV.

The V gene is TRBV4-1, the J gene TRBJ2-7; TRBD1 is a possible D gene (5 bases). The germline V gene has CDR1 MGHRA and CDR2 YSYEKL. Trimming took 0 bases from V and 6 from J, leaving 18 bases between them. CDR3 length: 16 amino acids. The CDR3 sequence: CASSQDGAGQRIEQYF. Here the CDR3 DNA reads TGCGCCAGCAGCCAAGATGGGGCAGGGCAAAGGATCGAGCAGTACTTC.

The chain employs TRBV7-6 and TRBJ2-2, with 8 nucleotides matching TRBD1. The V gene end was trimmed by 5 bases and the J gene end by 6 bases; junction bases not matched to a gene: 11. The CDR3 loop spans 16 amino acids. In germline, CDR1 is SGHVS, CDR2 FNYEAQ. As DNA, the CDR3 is TGTGCCAGCAGCAAACAGGGGGGCGCGAATCCCGGGGAGCTGTTTTTT. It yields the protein CASSKQGGANPGELFF.

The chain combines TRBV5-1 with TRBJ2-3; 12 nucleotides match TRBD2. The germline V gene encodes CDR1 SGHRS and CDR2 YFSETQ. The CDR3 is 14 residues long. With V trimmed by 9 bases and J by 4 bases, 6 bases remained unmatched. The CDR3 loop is CATTTSGGPDTQYF. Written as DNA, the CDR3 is TGCGCCACCACGACTAGCGGGGGACCAGATACGCAGTATTTT.

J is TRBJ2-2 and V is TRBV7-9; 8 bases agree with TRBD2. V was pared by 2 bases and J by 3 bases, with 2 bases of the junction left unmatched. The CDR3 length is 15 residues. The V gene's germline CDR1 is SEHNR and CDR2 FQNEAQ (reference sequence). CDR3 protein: CASSLKLADTGELFF. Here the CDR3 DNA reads TGTGCCAGCAGCTTAAAACTAGCGGACACCGGGGAGCTGTTTTTT.

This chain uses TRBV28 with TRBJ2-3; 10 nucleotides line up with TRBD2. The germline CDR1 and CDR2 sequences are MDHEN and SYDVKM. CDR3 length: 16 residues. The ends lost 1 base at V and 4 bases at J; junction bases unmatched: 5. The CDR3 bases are TGTGCCAGCAGTTTATTGCCCAGCGGGGGGGCAGATACGCAGTATTTT. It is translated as CASSLLPSGGADTQYF.

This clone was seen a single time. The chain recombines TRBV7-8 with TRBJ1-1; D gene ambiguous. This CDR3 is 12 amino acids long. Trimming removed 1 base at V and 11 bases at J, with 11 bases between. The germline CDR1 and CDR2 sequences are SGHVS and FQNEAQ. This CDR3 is CASSLVATRAFF. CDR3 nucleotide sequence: TGTGCCAGCAGCTTAGTAGCTACAAGGGCTTTCTTT.

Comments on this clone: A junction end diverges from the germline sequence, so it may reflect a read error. In DNA form, the CDR3 reads TGTGCCACCAGCCGGACTAGCGGCACAGATACGCAGTATTTT. As protein: CATSRTSGTDTQYF. The V and J genes are TRBV9 and TRBJ2-3, with 9 bases that match TRBD2. Germline assignment: CDR1 SGDLS and CDR2 YYNGEE. This CDR3 has 14 residues. Drawing the rest from reference TRBV9 and TRBJ2-3, the complete variable domain is DSGVTQTPKHLITATGQRVTLRCSPRSGDLSVYWYQQSLDQGLQFLIQYYNGEERAKGNILERFSAQQFPDLHSELNLSSLELGDSALYFCATSRTSGTDTQYFGPGTRLTVL.

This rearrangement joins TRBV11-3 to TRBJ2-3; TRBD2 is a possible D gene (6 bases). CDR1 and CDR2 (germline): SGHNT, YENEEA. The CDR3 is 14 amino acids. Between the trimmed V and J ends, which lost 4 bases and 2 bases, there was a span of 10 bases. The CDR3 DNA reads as TGTGCCAGCAGCTATGGAGGGCCCACAGATACGCAGTATTTT. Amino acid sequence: CASSYGGPTDTQYF.

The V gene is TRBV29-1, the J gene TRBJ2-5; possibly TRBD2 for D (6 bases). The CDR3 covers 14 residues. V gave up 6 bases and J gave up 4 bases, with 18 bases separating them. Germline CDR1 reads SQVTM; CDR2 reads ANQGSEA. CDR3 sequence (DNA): TGCAGCGTCGTACCATCGGCGGGGAGAGAGACCCAGTACTTC. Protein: CSVVPSAGRETQYF. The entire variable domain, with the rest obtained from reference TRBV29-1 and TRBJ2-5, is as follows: SAVISQKPSRDICQRGTSLTIQCQVDSQVTMMFWYRQQPGQSLTLIATANQGSEATYESGFVIDKFPISRPNLTFSTLTVSNMSPEDSSIYLCSVVPSAGRETQYFGPGTRLLVL.